The present TCR beta chain was sequenced within a study of T-cell reconstitution after alpha-beta-depleted transplantation in children. Worth noting for this clonotype: Its antigen is as yet unknown.

Unique molecular identifiers were incorporated when the TCRbeta library was constructed. TCRdb passed the PCR reads through MiXCR, listing each CDR3 protein once. This sample has around 300,000 distinct CDR3 sequences, with roughly a tenth found just once. Overall study results and limits: The origin of alpha-beta T cells about two months after transplant was reportedly several hundred expanded graft clones. Newly produced T cells mostly provided counts and TCRbeta diversity after one year, as hyperexpanded clones declined. After transplant, high TCRbeta diversity at day 60 in some patients arose from surviving recipient T cells and thymic progenitors.

The receptor was isolated from a boy less than two years old with acute myeloid leukemia, due to receive a stem cell transplant. The sequencing used PBMCs, collected before TCRalphabeta/CD19-depleted stem cell transplant.

CDR3 nucleotides: TGTGCCAGCAGCTTAGGAGGCGGCAGGACCAATGAGCAGTTCTTC. It encodes CASSLGGGRTNEQFF. The chain is built from TRBV7-9 and TRBJ2-1; no firm D call. V lost 1 base and J lost 6, with 13 bases in between. The CDR3 consists of 15 residues. Germline loops: CDR1 SEHNR, CDR2 FQNEAQ (reference sequence).